This T cell receptor beta chain was observed in a study of blood T cell repertoires in COVID-19. In the study overall: The study drew acute and convalescent COVID-19 samples from the United States, Italy and Spain.

This CDR3 spans 16 amino acids. The germline gives CDR1 SGHDT, CDR2 YYEEEE. V gave up 6 bases and J gave up 7 bases, with 23 bases separating them. Clinical histories supplied by participants themselves formed the basis of cohort assignment. The table lists this clone with a count of one. Sequenced by immunoSEQ multiplex PCR; TCRdb stores in-frame clones only, minus some. Among 210,000 or so clones listed, about 85% were seen once. This receptor was identified in a young man who had recovered from COVID-19. The sample taken for sequencing was PBMCs or T cells enriched from blood (not recorded which). This rearrangement joins TRBV5-6 to TRBJ1-3, with D tentatively TRBD1 (6 bases). The CDR3 spells CASKRRGLGKWNTIYF. In DNA, the CDR3 is TGTGCCAGCAAAAGAAGGGGGTTGGGCAAATGGAACACCATATATTTT.